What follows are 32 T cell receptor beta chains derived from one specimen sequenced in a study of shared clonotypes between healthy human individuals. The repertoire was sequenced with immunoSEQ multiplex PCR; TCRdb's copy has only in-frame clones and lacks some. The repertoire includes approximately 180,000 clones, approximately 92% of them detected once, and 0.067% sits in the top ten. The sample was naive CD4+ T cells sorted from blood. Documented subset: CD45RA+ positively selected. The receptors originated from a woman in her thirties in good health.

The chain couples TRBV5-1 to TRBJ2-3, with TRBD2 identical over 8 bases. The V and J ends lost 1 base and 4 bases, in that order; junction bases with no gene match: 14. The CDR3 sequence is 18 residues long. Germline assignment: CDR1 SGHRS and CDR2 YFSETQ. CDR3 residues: CASSLPSGWGGGADTQYF. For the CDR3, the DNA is TGCGCCAGCAGCTTGCCTAGCGGGTGGGGAGGTGGGGCAGATACGCAGTATTTT.

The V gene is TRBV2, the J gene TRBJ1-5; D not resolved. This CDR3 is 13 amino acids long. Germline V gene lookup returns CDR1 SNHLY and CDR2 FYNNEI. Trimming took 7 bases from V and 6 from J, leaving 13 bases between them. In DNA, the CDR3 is TGTGCCAGCACCTATTTGCTAAGTCAGCCCCAGCATTTT. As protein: CASTYLLSQPQHF.

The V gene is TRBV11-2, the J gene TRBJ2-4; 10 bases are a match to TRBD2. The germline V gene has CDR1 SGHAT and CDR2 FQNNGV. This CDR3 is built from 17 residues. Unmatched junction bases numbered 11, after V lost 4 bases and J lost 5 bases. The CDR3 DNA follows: TGTGCCAGCAGCTCGCAAGGGGGGCTAGCGGGAGAAAACATTCAGTACTTC. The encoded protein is CASSSQGGLAGENIQYF.

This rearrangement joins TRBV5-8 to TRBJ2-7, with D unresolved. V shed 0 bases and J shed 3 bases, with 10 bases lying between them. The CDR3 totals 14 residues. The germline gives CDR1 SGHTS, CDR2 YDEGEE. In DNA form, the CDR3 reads TGTGCCAGCAGCTTGGATCCAGGCCGCTACGAGCAGTACTTC. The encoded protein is CASSLDPGRYEQYF.

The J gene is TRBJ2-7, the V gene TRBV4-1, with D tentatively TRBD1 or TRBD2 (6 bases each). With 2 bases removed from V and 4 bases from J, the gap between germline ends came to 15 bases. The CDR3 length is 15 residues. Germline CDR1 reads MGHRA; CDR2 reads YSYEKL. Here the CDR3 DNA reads TGCGCCAGCAGCCAACCGGTCGGGGGCGGGTACGAGCAGTACTTC. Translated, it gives CASSQPVGGGYEQYF.

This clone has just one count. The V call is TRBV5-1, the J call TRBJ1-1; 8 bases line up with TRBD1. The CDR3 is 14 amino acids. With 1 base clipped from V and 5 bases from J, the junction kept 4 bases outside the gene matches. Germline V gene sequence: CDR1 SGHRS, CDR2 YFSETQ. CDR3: CASSLTGGETEAFF. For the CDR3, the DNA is TGCGCCAGCAGCTTGACAGGGGGGGAGACTGAAGCTTTCTTT.

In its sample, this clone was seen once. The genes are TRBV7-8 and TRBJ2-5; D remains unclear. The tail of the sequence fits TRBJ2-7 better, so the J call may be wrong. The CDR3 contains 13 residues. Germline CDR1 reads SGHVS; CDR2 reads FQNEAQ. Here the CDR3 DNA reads TGTGCCAGCAGCTTTTCCAGCACCTACGAGCAGTACTTC. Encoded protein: CASSFSSTYEQYF.

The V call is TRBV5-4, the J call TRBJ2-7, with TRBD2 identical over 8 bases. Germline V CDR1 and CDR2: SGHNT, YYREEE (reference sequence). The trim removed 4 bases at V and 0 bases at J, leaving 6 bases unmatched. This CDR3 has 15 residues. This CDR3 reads CASSRSGGSSYEQYF. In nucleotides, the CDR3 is TGTGCCAGCAGCAGGAGCGGGGGAAGCTCCTACGAGCAGTACTTC.

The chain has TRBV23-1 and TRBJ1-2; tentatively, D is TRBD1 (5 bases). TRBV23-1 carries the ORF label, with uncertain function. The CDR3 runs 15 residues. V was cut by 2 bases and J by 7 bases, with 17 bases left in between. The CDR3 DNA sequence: TGCGCCAGCAGTCAAAGTTGCAGCAGGGCCGGTGGCTACACCTTC. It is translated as CASSQSCSRAGGYTF.

CDR3 protein: CASSTMSGTYNEQFF. CDR3 DNA sequence: TGTGCCAGCAGTACGATGAGCGGGACCTACAATGAGCAGTTCTTC. The rearrangement links TRBV27 to TRBJ2-1; 7 nucleotides match TRBD2. CDR1 and CDR2 (germline): MNHEY, SMNVEV (reference sequence). The CDR3 has 15 residues. Trimming removed 5 bases from V and 2 bases from J; junction bases left unmatched: 6.

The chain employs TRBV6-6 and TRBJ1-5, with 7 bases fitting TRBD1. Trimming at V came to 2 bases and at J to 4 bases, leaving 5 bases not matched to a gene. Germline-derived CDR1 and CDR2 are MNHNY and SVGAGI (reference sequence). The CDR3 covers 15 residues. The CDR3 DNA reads TGTGCCAGCAGTTACGGGGGACAGCCGAATCAGCCCCAGCATTTT. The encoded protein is CASSYGGQPNQPQHF.

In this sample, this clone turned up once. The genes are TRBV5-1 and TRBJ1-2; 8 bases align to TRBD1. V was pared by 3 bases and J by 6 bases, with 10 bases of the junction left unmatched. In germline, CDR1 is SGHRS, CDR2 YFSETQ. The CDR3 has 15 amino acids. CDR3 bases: TGCGCCAGCAGCTCGTACAACAGGGGGGACAATGGCTACACCTTC. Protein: CASSSYNRGDNGYTF.

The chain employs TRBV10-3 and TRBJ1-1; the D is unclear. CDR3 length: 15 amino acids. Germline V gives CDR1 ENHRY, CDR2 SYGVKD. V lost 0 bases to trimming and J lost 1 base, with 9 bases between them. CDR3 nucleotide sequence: TGTGCCATCAGTGAGTCGGGCGATTGGAACACTGAAGCTTTCTTT. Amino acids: CAISESGDWNTEAFF.

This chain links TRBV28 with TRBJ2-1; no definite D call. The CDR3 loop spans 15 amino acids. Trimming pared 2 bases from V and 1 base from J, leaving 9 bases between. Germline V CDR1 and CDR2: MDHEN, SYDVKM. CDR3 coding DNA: TGTGCCAGCAGTTTAATTCTAAAATCCTACAATGAGCAGTTCTTC. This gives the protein CASSLILKSYNEQFF.

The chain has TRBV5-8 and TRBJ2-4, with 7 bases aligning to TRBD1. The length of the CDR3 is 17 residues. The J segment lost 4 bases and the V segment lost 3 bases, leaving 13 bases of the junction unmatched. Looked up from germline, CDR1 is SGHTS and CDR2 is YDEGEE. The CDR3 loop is CASSSWVTGQPKNIQYF. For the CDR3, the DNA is TGTGCCAGCAGCTCTTGGGTAACGGGACAGCCGAAAAACATTCAGTACTTC. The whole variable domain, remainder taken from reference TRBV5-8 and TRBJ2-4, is EAGVTQSPTHLIKTRGQQATLRCSPISGHTSVYWYQQALGLGLQFLLWYDEGEERNRGNFPPRFSGRQFPNYSSELNVNALELEDSALYLCASSSWVTGQPKNIQYFGAGTRLSVL.

The CDR3 loop reads CASSSVEGPETQYF. The CDR3 DNA sequence: TGCGCCAGCAGCTCCGTTGAGGGCCCGGAGACCCAGTACTTC. The rearrangement links TRBV5-1 to TRBJ2-5; maybe TRBD2 (5 bases). The CDR3 totals 14 residues. CDR1 and CDR2 (germline): SGHRS, YFSETQ. V was pared by 3 bases and J by 5 bases, with 14 bases between.

The CDR3 reads CASSLFARSSSGELFF. In DNA, the CDR3 is TGTGCCAGCAGTCTATTTGCCAGGAGTTCGTCCGGGGAGCTGTTTTTT. This sequence joins TRBV27 and TRBJ2-2; the D is unclear. Germline V gives CDR1 MNHEY, CDR2 SMNVEV (reference sequence). Trimming pared 5 bases from V and 6 bases from J, leaving 19 bases between. The CDR3 is 16 residues long.

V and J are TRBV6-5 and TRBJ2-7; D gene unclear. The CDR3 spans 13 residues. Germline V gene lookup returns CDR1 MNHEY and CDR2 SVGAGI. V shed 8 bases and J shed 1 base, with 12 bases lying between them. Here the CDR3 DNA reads TGTGCCAGCGCTAGTCGTGTGTCCTACGAGCAGTACTTC. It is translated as CASASRVSYEQYF.

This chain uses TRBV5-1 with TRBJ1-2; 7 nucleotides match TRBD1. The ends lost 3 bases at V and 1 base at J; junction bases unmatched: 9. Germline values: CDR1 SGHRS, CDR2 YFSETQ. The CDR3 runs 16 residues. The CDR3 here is CASSWSRDSGNYGYTF. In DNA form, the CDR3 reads TGCGCCAGCAGCTGGTCCCGGGACAGTGGTAACTATGGCTACACCTTC.

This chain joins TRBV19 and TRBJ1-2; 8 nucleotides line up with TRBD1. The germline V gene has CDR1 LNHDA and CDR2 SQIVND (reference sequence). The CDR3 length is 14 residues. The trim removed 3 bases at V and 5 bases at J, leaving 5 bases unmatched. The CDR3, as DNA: TGTGCCAGTAGTATTTCGGGACAGGATTATGGCTACACCTTC. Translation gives CASSISGQDYGYTF.

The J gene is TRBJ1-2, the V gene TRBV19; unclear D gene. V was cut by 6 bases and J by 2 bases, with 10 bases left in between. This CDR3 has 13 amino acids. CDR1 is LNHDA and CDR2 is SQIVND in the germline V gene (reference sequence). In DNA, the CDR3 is TGTGCCAGTAGCCCAGACACAAACTATGGCTACACCTTC. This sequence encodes CASSPDTNYGYTF.

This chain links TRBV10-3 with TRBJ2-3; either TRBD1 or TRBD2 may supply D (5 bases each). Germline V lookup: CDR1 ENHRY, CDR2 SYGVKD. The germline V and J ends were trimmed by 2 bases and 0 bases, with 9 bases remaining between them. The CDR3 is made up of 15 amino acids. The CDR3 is CAISEGGRSTDTQYF. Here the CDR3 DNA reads TGTGCCATCAGTGAGGGGGGAAGGAGCACAGATACGCAGTATTTT.

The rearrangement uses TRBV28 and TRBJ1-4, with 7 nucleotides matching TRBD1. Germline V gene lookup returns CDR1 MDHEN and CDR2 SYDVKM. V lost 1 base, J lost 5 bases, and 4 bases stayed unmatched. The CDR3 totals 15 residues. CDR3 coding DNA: TGTGCCAGCAGTTTATCGGGGACAGTGAATGAAAAACTGTTTTTT. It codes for CASSLSGTVNEKLFF. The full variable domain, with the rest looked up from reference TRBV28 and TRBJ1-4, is DVKVTQSSRYLVKRTGEKVFLECVQDMDHENMFWYRQDPGLGLRLIYFSYDVKMKEKGDIPEGYSVSREKKERFSLILESASTNQTSMYLCASSLSGTVNEKLFFGSGTQLSVL.

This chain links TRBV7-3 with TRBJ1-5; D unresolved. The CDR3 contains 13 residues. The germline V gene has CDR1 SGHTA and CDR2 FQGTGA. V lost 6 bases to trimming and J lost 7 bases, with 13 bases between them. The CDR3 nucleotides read TGTGCCAGCAGTTCTATAGTCGGCCAGCCCCAGCATTTT. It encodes CASSSIVGQPQHF.

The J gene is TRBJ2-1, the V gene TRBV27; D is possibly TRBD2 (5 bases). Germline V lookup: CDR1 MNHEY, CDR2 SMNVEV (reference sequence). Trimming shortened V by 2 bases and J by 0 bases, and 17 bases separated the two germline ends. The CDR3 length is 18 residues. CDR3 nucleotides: TGTGCCAGCAGTTTAATACCGCTGACCACTAGCTCCTACAATGAGCAGTTCTTC. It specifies CASSLIPLTTSSYNEQFF.

The CDR3 reads CASSQARAYNEQFF. The CDR3 DNA sequence: TGTGCCAGCAGTCAGGCCAGAGCCTACAATGAGCAGTTCTTC. The chain uses TRBV27 and TRBJ2-1; D gene unclear. Germline CDR1 MNHEY, CDR2 SMNVEV (reference sequence). Deletions cut 5 bases from V and 2 bases from J, with 10 bases between. This CDR3 comprises 14 residues.

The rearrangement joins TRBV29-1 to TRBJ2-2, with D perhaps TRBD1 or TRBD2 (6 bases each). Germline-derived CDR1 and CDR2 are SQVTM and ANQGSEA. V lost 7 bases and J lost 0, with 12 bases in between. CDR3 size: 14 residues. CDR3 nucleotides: TGCAGCGGGGGGCCGGGGGCGAACACCGGGGAGCTGTTTTTT. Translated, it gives CSGGPGANTGELFF.

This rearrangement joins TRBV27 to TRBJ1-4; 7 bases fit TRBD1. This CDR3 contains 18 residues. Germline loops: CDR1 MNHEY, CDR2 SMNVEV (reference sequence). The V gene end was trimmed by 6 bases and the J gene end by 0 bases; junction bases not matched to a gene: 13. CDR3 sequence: CASSLSGGRRATNEKLFF. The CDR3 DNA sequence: TGTGCCAGCAGCCTATCAGGGGGGCGACGTGCAACTAATGAAAAACTGTTTTTT.

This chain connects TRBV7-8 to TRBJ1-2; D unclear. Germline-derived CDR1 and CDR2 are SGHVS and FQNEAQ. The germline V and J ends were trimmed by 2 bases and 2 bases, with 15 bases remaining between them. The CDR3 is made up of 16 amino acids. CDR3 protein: CASSLISPSRNYGYTF. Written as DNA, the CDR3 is TGTGCCAGCAGCTTAATCTCCCCAAGCCGAAACTATGGCTACACCTTC.

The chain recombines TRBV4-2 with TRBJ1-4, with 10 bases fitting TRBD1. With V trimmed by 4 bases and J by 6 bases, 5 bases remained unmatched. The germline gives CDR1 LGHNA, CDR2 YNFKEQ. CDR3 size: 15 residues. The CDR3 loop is CASSPGTGAYEKLFF. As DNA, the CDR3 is TGTGCCAGCAGCCCCGGGACAGGGGCATATGAAAAACTGTTTTTT.

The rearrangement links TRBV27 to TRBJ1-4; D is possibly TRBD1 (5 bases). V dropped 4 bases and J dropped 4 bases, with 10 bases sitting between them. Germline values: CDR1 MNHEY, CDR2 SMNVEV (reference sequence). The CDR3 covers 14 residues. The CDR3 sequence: CASSWGGLNEKLFF. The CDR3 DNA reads TGTGCCAGCAGTTGGGGGGGACTTAATGAAAAACTGTTTTTT. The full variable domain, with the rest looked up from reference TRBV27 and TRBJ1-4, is EAQVTQNPRYLITVTGKKLTVTCSQNMNHEYMSWYRQDPGLGLRQIYYSMNVEVTDKGDVPEGYKVSRKEKRNFPLILESPSPNQTSLYFCASSWGGLNEKLFFGSGTQLSVL.

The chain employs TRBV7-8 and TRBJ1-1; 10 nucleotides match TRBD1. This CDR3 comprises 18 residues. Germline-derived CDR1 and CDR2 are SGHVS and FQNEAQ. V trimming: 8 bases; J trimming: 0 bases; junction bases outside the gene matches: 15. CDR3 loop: CASALGQGYLGVNTEAFF. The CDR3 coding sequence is TGTGCCAGCGCCTTGGGACAGGGGTACCTCGGGGTGAACACTGAAGCTTTCTTT.